This T cell receptor (beta chain) derives from a study of blood T cell repertoires in COVID-19 (TCRdb year 2020). The study in broad terms: The collaborator samples originated in the United States, Italy and Spain and spanned the acute and convalescent phases of COVID-19. The material from the prospective study consisted of cDNA or gDNA derived from T cells, B-cell-depleted T cells, or PBMCs. Deeply sampled blood TCRbeta repertoires from subjects exposed to, actively infected with, or recovered from COVID-19 were included in the dataset. The repertoires were released in a freely available public database intended as a resource for research on the immune response to SARS-CoV-2. Samples were obtained from the ongoing ImmuneRACE study (first 160 participants) and from 1,254 subjects provided by 6 global collaborators. A de-identified subject ID, COVID-19 status, age in years and sex were almost always included in the sample metadata. Where available, HLA class I and class II types were taken from metadata supplied by the sample provider and were not determined by assay-based typing.

With respect to this clone: The specificity of this receptor is unknown. Base-call qualities are not available, and no considerably larger clone is one nucleotide away.

One collaborating source in Seattle enrolled patients during active infection and followed them longitudinally through the course of disease. Each collaborating institution followed its own protocols to collect whole blood in K2EDTA tubes. For TCRbeta analysis, collaborators shipped samples in one of three forms: frozen whole blood, isolated PBMCs, or DNA extracted from either of those sample types. TCRbeta CDR3 regions were amplified from genomic DNA by means of the immunoSEQ Assay, a bias-controlled multiplex PCR. From the authors' description of their analysis: Within the assay, amplification of reference gene primers was used to estimate how many nucleated cells each sample contained. To quantify the absolute abundance of each unique TCRbeta CDR3 rearrangement, sequence reads were collapsed and filtered. For each sample, productive Simpson clonality was calculated as the square root of Simpson's diversity index across productive rearrangements. The table was pulled from immuneACCESS by TCRdb, which kept in-frame rearrangements only. Such tables lose some clones; where checked, under half of the loss comes from unresolved V genes, and the rest has no known cause. Clone size and the V and J calls come from that table; the DNA yielded D and trimming. For this sample the table gives 300,000 or so clones, of which about nine tenths were detected only once. The ten biggest clones cover approximately 2% of the sample.

Here is what the overall study found, with its caveats: The amount of clinical and demographic metadata varied by source and participant and was provided uncurated.

The TCR was taken from a woman aged 25 to 39 with COVID-19, enrolled during active disease. Sample: peripheral blood.

The CDR3 is CASSLVLAGGSYNEQFF. In nucleotides, the sequence is TGCGCCAGCAGCTTGGTGCTAGCGGGAGGATCCTACAATGAGCAGTTCTTC. The V and J segments used are TRBV5-1 and TRBJ2-1; TRBD2 agrees with 11 junctional bases. From the cysteine up to the phenylalanine, the CDR3 has a length of 17 residues. CDR3 DNA is the only sequence kept; it has 51 bases, read in frame from the first base. From the germline V gene, CDR1 is SGHRS and CDR2 is YFSETQ. From V the trimming removes 0 bases and from J it removes 1 base, while the gene matches leave 3 bases of the junction unaccounted for.